This entry describes one T cell receptor (beta chain). V lost 5 bases and J lost 3, with 14 bases in between. The germline CDR1 and CDR2 sequences are LNHDA and SQIVND (reference sequence). This CDR3 has 15 residues. This entry comes from a study of shared T cell receptors in the human thymus. The data were produced by immunoSEQ multiplex PCR, yet TCRdb's version contains in-frame clones alone and is incomplete. The sample carries over 450,000 clones, 70% to 80% recorded once. These data were also reused for a study on human thymus T cells. From that paper: Seemingly biased V and J gene usage marked thymic and blood repertoires.

Sequencing used thymocytes. The chain employs TRBV19 and TRBJ1-5; D ambiguous. The origin of this receptor is a boy under two years old with a congenital heart defect. The DNA of the CDR3 is TGTGCCAGTAGTCATAAAGCGGGGATCAATCAGCCCCAGCATTTT. This codes for CASSHKAGINQPQHF.